Given below is one T cell receptor (beta chain) in context. This clone has only a few counts. This receptor's antigen is unknown. Base-call qualities are not available, and no considerably larger clone is one nucleotide away. These data are taken from a study of PD-1 blockade in classical Hodgkin lymphoma (dated by TCRdb to between 2020 and 2021). For context, the study as a whole: Nivolumab dosing was 3 mg/kg intravenously every 2 weeks, continuing until either disease progression or unacceptable toxicity. To define a peripheral blood immune signature of response to PD-1 blockade in classical Hodgkin lymphoma, the study combined TCR beta sequencing with CyTOF. What the authors observed across the whole study: A significant rise by C4D1 was seen in CD4+ but not CD8+ TCR diversity (p=0.0027 vs p=0.16), with the rise being most apparent in complete responders (p=0.02). Among trial patients, those achieving complete response had baseline diversity similar to that of newly diagnosed patients, while diversity was significantly lower in partial responders and progressors. Lower diversity was observed in patients in whom nivolumab was started less than 1 year after ASCT, and these patients were excluded from later analyses so that confounding by immune reconstitution would be avoided. Baseline TCR diversity was reported to be lower in newly diagnosed patients than in healthy donors, and even lower in relapsed/refractory patients. Only a single clinical trial cohort was studied, and what caused the repertoire differences, possibly disease activity or prior therapy, remained undefined.

Trimming at the junction amounts to 1 base on V and 1 base on J, and the germline ends lie 17 bases apart. The CDR3 runs 18 residues from the cysteine to the phenylalanine. Solely the CDR3 DNA is kept, with 54 bases framed from the first base. Sequences MDHEN (CDR1) and SYDVKM (CDR2) are obtained from the germline V gene. In light of the paper, this sample's time point label describes: cycle 1 day 1 (C1D1), immediately before nivolumab initiation. Every trial patient had relapsed after autologous stem cell transplantation, and cohorts A, B and C differed in prior brentuximab vedotin exposure. The trial cohort was composed of approximately 56 patients with relapsed/refractory classical Hodgkin lymphoma, for whom complete response, partial response or progressive disease was recorded as best overall response. Single-agent nivolumab was administered to trial patients in the multi-cohort phase II CheckMate 205 trial. An independent review committee assessed best overall response by applying the 2007 International Working Group response criteria. Trial PBMCs were obtained immediately prior to nivolumab initiation (C1D1) and on therapy at cycle 2 day 1 and cycle 4 day 1. Peripheral blood was collected in 8 mL Vacutainer Cell Preparation Tubes, from which PBMCs were isolated by centrifugation and then cryopreserved.

The Qiagen DNeasy kit was used to extract genomic DNA from unsorted PBMCs and from the negatively selected CD4+ and CD8+ fractions. TCR beta CDR3 regions were subjected to amplification by immunoSEQ multiplex PCR with primers that anneal to V and J segments. A synthetic immune receptor repertoire was used to minimize amplification bias, and remaining bias was computationally removed after sequencing. Per the authors' processing: Repertoire diversity was quantified as the Shannon entropy index using custom Python scripts. Unsorted, CD4+ and CD8+ repertoires were analyzed separately, except for combined analyses in which CD4+ and CD8+ sequences were merged in silico. A clone counted as expanded when the clone's frequency after treatment rose at least 2-fold relative to C1D1, and clones undetected at baseline were given a pseudocount of 0.5. Singleton clones were defined as clones with 0 or 1 copy at C1D1, and non-singleton clones were defined as clones with 2 or more copies. Clones expanded in unsorted samples were assigned a CD4+, CD8+ or unknown annotation through matching of protein sequences in sorted samples from the same patient. Wilcoxon tests on paired samples were used to test changes in diversity from C1D1 to C4D1. TCRdb stores this immuneACCESS table with in-frame sequences only. Part of the clones is absent; in the studies checked, under half of the shortfall reflects unresolved V genes, and no reason is known for the rest. The V and J calls and clone size were taken over from that table, and D and trimming were inferred from the DNA. This sample comprises 95,000 or so clones, over 80% of them detected only once. The ten largest clones add up to 9% to 15% of the sample.

The sample consisted of peripheral blood mononuclear cells (PBMCs), taken at baseline. The rearrangement combines TRBV28 with TRBJ1-3; the D gene is perhaps TRBD1, from 6 matching bases. The clonotype originates from a human donor with classical Hodgkin lymphoma. The nucleotides are TGTGCCAGCAGTTTATTCCCCAGGGGAACAGGGTCTGGAAACACCATATATTTT. This encodes CASSLFPRGTGSGNTIYF.